Presented here are 3 T cell receptor beta chains from one specimen sequenced in a study of T cells in Graves' hyperthyroidism and ophthalmopathy. Amplified TCR beta CDR3 regions derived from RNA transcripts. A first-round RT-PCR of the TCR CDR3 used the HTBI primer set. TCRdb independently ran MiXCR on the multiplex PCR reads; one entry per CDR3 protein. The table includes 660,000 or so distinct CDR3 sequences, 20% to 25% detected once. The specimen sequenced was blood. The receptor set was obtained from a man aged 25 to 40 with Graves' ophthalmopathy.

This clonotype was recorded at least ten times. The rearrangement joins TRBV28 to TRBJ2-1; TRBD1 is a possible D gene (6 bases). Trimming left V 5 bases short and J 7 bases short, with 18 bases between. The CDR3 extends over 15 amino acids. Germline CDR1 reads MDHEN; CDR2 reads SYDVKM. This chain's CDR3 is CASSLRSTGRNEQFF. In DNA form, the CDR3 reads TGTGCCAGCAGTCTCCGCTCGACAGGTCGGAATGAGCAGTTCTTC.

This clonotype has only a few counts. The chain combines TRBV6-1 with TRBJ2-7, with TRBD1 as a possible D gene (5 bases). Germline V CDR1 and CDR2: MNHNS, SASEGT. The CDR3 runs 13 residues. With 3 bases removed from V and 3 bases from J, the gap between germline ends came to 9 bases. The CDR3 bases are TGTGCCAGCAGTGACGGTCAGGGCTACGAGCAGTACTTC. Amino acids: CASSDGQGYEQYF.

The chain has TRBV20-1 and TRBJ2-7; TRBD2 agrees at 10 bases. Germline CDR1 and CDR2: DFQATT and SNEGSKA (reference sequence). CDR3 length: 16 residues. CDR3: CTAGGLAGDGHYEQYF. The DNA for the CDR3 is TGCACCGCCGGGGGTCTAGCGGGAGACGGGCACTACGAGCAGTACTTC.